The present TCR beta chain was sequenced within a study of T cells in Graves' hyperthyroidism and ophthalmopathy. The authors obtained PBMCs from about 9.5 ml of fresh peripheral blood. TCR beta CDR3 regions were amplified from RNA. The study used the HTBI primer set for a first-round RT-PCR of the TCR CDR3. Using its own MiXCR run on the multiplex PCR reads, TCRdb lists one record per CDR3 protein. The sample yields approximately 270,000 distinct CDR3 sequences, approximately 14% seen once. This clonotype has only a few counts. Germline V lookup: CDR1 MGHRA, CDR2 YSYEKL. CDR3 length equals 16 residues. V lost 4 bases and J lost 4, with 16 bases in between.

The sequenced sample consisted of blood. The clonotype was recovered from a woman aged 40 to 50 with Graves' hyperthyroidism that later progressed to Graves' ophthalmopathy. The chain couples TRBV4-1 to TRBJ2-2; D is possibly TRBD2 (7 bases). DNA for the CDR3: TGCGCCAGCAGCCGACAGAGGGGGGGCAGCACCGGGGAGCTGTTTTTT. Its protein product is CASSRQRGGSTGELFF.